This entry is about one T cell receptor (beta chain). These data come from a study of blood T cell repertoires in COVID-19. V dropped 8 bases and J dropped 0; count of bases not matched to a gene: 5. The CDR3 extends over 15 amino acids. Germline CDR1 MDHEN, CDR2 SYDVKM. Some clones are missing from TCRdb's copy, which holds only in-frame ones; the method was immunoSEQ multiplex PCR. The top ten hold roughly a tenth of the sample, which has about 90,000 clones, roughly 79% seen once. The sample was peripheral blood. The source is an elderly woman with acute or convalescent COVID-19. The chain couples TRBV28 to TRBJ2-1; 9 bases are shared with TRBD2. This CDR3 reads CASSLAGVSYNEQFF. The CDR3 DNA reads TGTGCCAGCTCGTTAGCGGGAGTCTCCTACAATGAGCAGTTCTTC.